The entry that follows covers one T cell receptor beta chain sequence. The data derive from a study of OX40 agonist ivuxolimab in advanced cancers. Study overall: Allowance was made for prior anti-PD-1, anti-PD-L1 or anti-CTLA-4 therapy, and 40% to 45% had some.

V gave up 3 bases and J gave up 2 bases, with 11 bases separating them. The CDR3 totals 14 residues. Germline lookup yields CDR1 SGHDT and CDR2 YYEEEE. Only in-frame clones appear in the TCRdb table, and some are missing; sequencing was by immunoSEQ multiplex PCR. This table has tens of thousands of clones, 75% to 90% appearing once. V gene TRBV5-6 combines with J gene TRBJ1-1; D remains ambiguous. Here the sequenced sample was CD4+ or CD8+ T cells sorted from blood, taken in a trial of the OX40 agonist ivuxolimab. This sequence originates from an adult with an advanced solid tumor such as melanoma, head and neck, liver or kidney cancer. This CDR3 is CASSYGRPNTEAFF. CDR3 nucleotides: TGTGCCAGCAGCTACGGACGCCCTAACACTGAAGCTTTCTTT.